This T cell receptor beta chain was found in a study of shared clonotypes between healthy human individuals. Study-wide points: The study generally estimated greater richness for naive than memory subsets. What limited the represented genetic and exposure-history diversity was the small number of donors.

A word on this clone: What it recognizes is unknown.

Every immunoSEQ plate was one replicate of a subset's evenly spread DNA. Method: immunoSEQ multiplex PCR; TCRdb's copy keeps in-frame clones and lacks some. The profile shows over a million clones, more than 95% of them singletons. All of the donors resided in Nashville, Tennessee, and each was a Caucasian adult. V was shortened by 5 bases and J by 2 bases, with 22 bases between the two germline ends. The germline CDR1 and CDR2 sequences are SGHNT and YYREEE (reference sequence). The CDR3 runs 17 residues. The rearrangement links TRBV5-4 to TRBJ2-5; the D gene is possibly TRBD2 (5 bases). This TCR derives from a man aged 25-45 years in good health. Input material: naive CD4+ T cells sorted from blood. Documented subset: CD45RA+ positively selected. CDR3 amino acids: CASRGGGKVLGQETQYF. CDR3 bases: TGTGCCAGCAGAGGAGGCGGAAAGGTTTTAGGGCAAGAGACCCAGTACTTC.